This T cell receptor beta chain was captured by sequencing in a study of T cell clusters in autoimmune cytopenias. TRB amplification used roughly 250 ng of peripheral blood genomic DNA. This clonotype is medium-sized by frequency. One tube held mixed TRB-A and TRB-B primer pools for touch-down PCR. TCRdb reanalyzed the multiplex PCR reads, giving one entry per CDR3 protein sequence and no DNA. The listing contains around 4,300 distinct CDR3 sequences. The CDR3 length is 15 residues. CDR1 and CDR2 from the germline V gene are SGHVS and FNYEAQ. These data also formed part of another study, on T cell repertoires in aging, cancer and after chemotherapy. From that second work: Over several months to years, re-sampled healthy donor repertoires clearly shared clones. Some 10 million TCR reads were in the whole dataset. Untreated cancer patients had significantly lower blood TCR diversity than age-matched healthy donors.

The sequence derives from a human donor in good health. Sequencing was carried out using peripheral blood. The rearrangement joins TRBV7-6 to TRBJ2-6. CDR3 amino acids: CASSSASSGANVLTF.